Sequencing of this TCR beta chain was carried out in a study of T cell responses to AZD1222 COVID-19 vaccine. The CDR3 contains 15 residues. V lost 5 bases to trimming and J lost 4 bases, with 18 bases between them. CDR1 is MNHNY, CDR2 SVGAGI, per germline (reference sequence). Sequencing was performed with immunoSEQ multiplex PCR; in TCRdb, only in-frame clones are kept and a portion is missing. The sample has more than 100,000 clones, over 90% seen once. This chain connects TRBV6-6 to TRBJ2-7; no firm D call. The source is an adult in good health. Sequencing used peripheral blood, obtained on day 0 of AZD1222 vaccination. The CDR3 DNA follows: TGTGCCAGCAGTAGGCAGCCACTTTACAGTTACGAGCAGTACTTC. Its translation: CASSRQPLYSYEQYF.